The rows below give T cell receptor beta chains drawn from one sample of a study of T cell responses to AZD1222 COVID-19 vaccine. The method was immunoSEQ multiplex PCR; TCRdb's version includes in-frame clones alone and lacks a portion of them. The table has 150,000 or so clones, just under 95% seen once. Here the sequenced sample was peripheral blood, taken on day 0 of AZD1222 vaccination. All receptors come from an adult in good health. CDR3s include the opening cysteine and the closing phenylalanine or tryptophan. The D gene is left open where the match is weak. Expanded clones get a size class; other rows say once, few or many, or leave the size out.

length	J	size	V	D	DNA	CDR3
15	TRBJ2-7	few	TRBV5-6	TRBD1	TGTGCCAGCAGCTTCCGGACAGGGGACTCCTACGAGCAGTACTTC	CASSFRTGDSYEQYF
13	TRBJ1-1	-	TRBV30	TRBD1	TGTGCCTGGAGTAGGAGGGCAGGGGGGGAAGCTTTCTTT	CAWSRRAGGEAFF
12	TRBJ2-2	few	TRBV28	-	TGTGCCAGCAGTCGGAACACCGGGGAGCTGTTTTTT	CASSRNTGELFF
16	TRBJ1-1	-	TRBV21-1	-	TGTGCCAGCAGCATGATGGACAGGGGGATAGACACTGAAGCTTTCTTT	CASSMMDRGIDTEAFF
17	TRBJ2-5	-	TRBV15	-	TGTGCCACCAGGAGAGAACAGCCGATGGACAGTGGAGAGACCCAGTACTTC	CATRREQPMDSGETQYF
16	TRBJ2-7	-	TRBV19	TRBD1	TGTGCCAGTAGGCAAACAGGGGGCGAAAGTGCCTACGAGCAGTACTTC	CASRQTGGESAYEQYF
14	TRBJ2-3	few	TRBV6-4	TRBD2	TGTGCCAGCAGTGACGGCGGGGGGGGAGATACGCAGTATTTT	CASSDGGGGDTQYF
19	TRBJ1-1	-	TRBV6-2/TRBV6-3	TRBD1	TGTGCCAGCAGTTACAACGCAAGACAGGGTGGGTATCGGAGGACTGAAGCTTTCTTT	CASSYNARQGGYRRTEAFF
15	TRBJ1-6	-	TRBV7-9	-	TGTGCCAGCAGCTTAGCCGAGGGGGGAAGTTCACCCCTCCACTTT	CASSLAEGGSSPLHF
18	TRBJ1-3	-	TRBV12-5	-	TGTGCTAGTGGTTTGCTCCTCGGACAGCGTGGGGCTGGAAACACCATATATTTT	CASGLLLGQRGAGNTIYF
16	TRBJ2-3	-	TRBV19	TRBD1	TGTGCCAGTAGTAAAGGGGACAGGGGGTACACAGATACGCAGTATTTT	CASSKGDRGYTDTQYF
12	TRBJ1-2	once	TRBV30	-	TGTGCCTGGAGTCCCGGGGGCAGGTCCTACACCTTC	CAWSPGGRSYTF
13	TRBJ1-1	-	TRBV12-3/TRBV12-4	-	TGTGCCAGCACCGAAACCCCCGACTTAGGAGCTTTCTTT	CASTETPDLGAFF
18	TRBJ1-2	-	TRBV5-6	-	TGTGCCAGCAGCTTGGATCGCGGGCGGAGAACTTCTAACTATGGCTACACCTTC	CASSLDRGRRTSNYGYTF
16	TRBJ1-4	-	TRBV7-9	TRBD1	TGTGCCAGCAGTCCCTCGGGACAGGGAACTAATGAAAAACTGTTTTTT	CASSPSGQGTNEKLFF
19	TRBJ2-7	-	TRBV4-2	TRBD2	TGTGCCAGCAGCCAAGTGGGTTCGGTTCGTGAGCGGGGAACCTACGAGCAGTACTTC	CASSQVGSVRERGTYEQYF
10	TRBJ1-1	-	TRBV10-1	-	TGCGCCAGCAGTCGGGGGGACATCTTCTTT	CASSRGDIFF
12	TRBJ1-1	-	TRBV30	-	TGTGCCTGGGAGGGGGGGACCACTGAAGCTTTCTTT	CAWEGGTTEAFF
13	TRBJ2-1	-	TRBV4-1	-	TGCGCCAGCAGCCAAGATCCGGGTAATGAGCAGTTCTTC	CASSQDPGNEQFF
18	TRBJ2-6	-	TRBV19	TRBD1	TGTGCCAGTAGTATTACCGGGACAGGCTTCTCTGGGGCCAACGTCCTGACTTTC	CASSITGTGFSGANVLTF
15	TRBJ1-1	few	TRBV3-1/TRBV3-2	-	TGTGCCAGCAGCCAACCCTTCGGAGGTAACACTGAAGCTTTCTTT	CASSQPFGGNTEAFF
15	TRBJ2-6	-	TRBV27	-	TGTGCCAGCAGTCTGGGGCCTTGGGCGGCCAACGTCCTGACTTTC	CASSLGPWAANVLTF
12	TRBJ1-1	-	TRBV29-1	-	TGCAGCGTTGACGGAGGGAACACTGAAGCTTTCTTT	CSVDGGNTEAFF
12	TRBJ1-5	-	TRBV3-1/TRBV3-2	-	TGTGCCAGCAGCCAAGGGGTTCGGCCCCAGCATTTT	CASSQGVRPQHF
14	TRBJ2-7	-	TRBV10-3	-	TGTGCCATCAGTGAGGGGCAGGGCGGATACGAGCAGTACTTC	CAISEGQGGYEQYF
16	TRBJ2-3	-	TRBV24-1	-	TGTGCCACCAGTGATTATCAGGGGACTGGCACAGATACGCAGTATTTT	CATSDYQGTGTDTQYF
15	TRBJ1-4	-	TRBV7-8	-	TGTGCCAGCAGCTCATCCGAACAGACTAATGAAAAACTGTTTTTT	CASSSSEQTNEKLFF
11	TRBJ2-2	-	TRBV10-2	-	TGCGCCAGCACCCACACCGGGGAGCTGTTTTTT	CASTHTGELFF
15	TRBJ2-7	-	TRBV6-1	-	TGTGCCAGCAGTGAGGGCCGGGGGTACCCCTACGAGCAGTACTTC	CASSEGRGYPYEQYF
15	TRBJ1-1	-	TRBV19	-	TGTGCCAGTAGTATGGACGGGTCCATGAACACTGAAGCTTTCTTT	CASSMDGSMNTEAFF
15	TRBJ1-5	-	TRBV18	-	TGTGCCAGCTCACCCCCCCACCTCCCCAATCAGCCCCAGCATTTT	CASSPPHLPNQPQHF
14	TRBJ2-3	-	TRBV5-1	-	TGCGCCAGCAGCTTGGTCAGGGAGACAGATACGCAGTATTTT	CASSLVRETDTQYF
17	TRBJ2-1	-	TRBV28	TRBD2	TGTGCCAGCAGTCAACCAGCGGGAGGGCGGGCCTACAATGAGCAGTTCTTC	CASSQPAGGRAYNEQFF
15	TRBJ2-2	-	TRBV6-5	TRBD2	TGTGCCAGCAACCGACTAGCGGGTAACACCGGGGAGCTGTTTTTT	CASNRLAGNTGELFF
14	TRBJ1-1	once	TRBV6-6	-	TGTGCCAGCAGTTACTCGGGACGGCGGACTGAAGCTTTCTTT	CASSYSGRRTEAFF
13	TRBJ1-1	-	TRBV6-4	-	TGTGCCAGCAGTGTTCAGGGAGGCACTGAAGCTTTCTTT	CASSVQGGTEAFF
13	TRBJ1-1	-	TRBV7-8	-	TGTGCCAGCAGCCCTGGGTTGTACACTGAAGCTTTCTTT	CASSPGLYTEAFF
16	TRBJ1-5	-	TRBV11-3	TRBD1	TGTGCCAGCAGCCCAGGACAGGGCCCTTGGGGGGTGCCCCAGCATTTT	CASSPGQGPWGVPQHF
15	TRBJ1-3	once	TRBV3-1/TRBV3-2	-	TGTGCCAGCAGCCTTCATCCGAACTCTGGAAACACCATATATTTT	CASSLHPNSGNTIYF
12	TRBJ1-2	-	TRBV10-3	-	TGTGCCATCAGTGTAAAGGGTTCCAAGGACACCTTC	CAISVKGSKDTF
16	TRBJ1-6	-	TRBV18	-	TGTGCCAGCTCACCAGCTGGGGTCTGGAGCAATTCACCCCTCCACTTT	CASSPAGVWSNSPLHF
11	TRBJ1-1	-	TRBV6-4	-	TGTGCCAGCAGTGGAGGTTTTGAAGCTTTCTTT	CASSGGFEAFF
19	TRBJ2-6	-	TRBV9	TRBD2	TGTGCCAGCACCCCAAACCCTGGAGCGGGACGCTCTGGGGCCAACGTCCTGACTTTC	CASTPNPGAGRSGANVLTF
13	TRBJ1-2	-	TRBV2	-	TGTGCCAGCAGTGAGGGCAGGGACTATGGCTACACCTTC	CASSEGRDYGYTF
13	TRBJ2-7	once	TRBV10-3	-	TGTGCCATCAGGATGCCGGCCTCCTACGAGCAGTACTTC	CAIRMPASYEQYF
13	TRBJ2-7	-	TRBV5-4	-	TGTGCCAGCAGCTTGCCGGAGGAGCACGAGCAGTACTTC	CASSLPEEHEQYF
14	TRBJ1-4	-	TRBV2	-	TGTGCCAGCAGTAACCGACAGTCTGGTGAAAAACTGTTTTTT	CASSNRQSGEKLFF